This TCR beta chain was identified in a study of OX40 agonist ivuxolimab in advanced cancers. Overall study context: Of mixed ages from about 20 to 90 and averaging about 56 years, the group was about 80% male.

From germline, CDR1 is SNHLY and CDR2 FYNNEI. The germline V and J ends were trimmed by 3 bases and 10 bases, with 7 bases remaining between them. This CDR3 has 11 amino acids. The protocol was immunoSEQ multiplex PCR, while the TCRdb copy is restricted to in-frame clones and leaves out a portion. The table includes about 68,000 clones, about 79% detected once. This sample comprised CD4+ or CD8+ T cells sorted from blood, obtained in a trial of the OX40 agonist ivuxolimab. This receptor was taken from an adult with an advanced solid tumor such as melanoma, head and neck, liver or kidney cancer. The rearrangement joins TRBV2 to TRBJ2-1; the D is unclear. The CDR3 reads CASSDSREQFF. The CDR3 nucleotides read TGTGCCAGCAGTGATTCGAGGGAGCAGTTCTTC. Variable domain in full (rest from reference TRBV2 and TRBJ2-1): EPEVTQTPSHQVTQMGQEVILRCVPISNHLYFYWYRQILGQKVEFLVSFYNNEISEKSEIFDDQFSVERPDGSNFTLKIRSTKLEDSAMYFCASSDSREQFFGPGTRLTVL.